Below are 23 T cell receptor beta chains sequenced from a single sample in a study of technical replicates of blood from a handful of donors. Produced via immunoSEQ multiplex PCR; TCRdb's table is partial and in-frame only. The sample has about 84,000 clones, 90% to 95% seen once. What was sequenced was T cells isolated from PBMCs. The receptors come from a human donor in good health.

The rearrangement joins TRBV5-6 to TRBJ2-2, with D unclear. This CDR3 region has 14 residues. The germline CDR1 and CDR2 sequences are SGHDT and YYEEEE. V was clipped by 1 base and J by 1 base, with 5 bases between them. CDR3 nucleotide sequence: TGTGCCAGCAGCTTGACAGTGAACACCGGGGAGCTGTTTTTT. Its translation: CASSLTVNTGELFF.

The gene calls are TRBV4-2 and TRBJ2-1; tentative D call: TRBD1 (5 bases). Germline V gives CDR1 LGHNA, CDR2 YNFKEQ. V dropped 1 base and J dropped 8 bases, with 9 bases sitting between them. CDR3 size: 13 residues. CDR3 DNA: TGTGCCAGCAGCCAAGTAGCAGGGCATGAGCAGTTCTTC. This gives the protein CASSQVAGHEQFF.

The rearrangement uses TRBV5-6 and TRBJ2-2, with 8 bases matching TRBD1. CDR1 is SGHDT, CDR2 YYEEEE, per germline. The trim removed 5 bases at V and 3 bases at J, leaving 6 bases unmatched. The CDR3 covers 15 residues. Written as DNA, the CDR3 is TGTGCCAGCAGGAGGCTACAGGGGGACACCGGGGAGCTGTTTTTT. It codes for CASRRLQGDTGELFF.

This chain joins TRBV23-1 and TRBJ1-5, with D tentatively TRBD1 (6 bases). TRBV23-1 is designated an ORF whose function remains uncertain. The ends were cut back, 0 bases at V and 5 bases at J, with 14 bases in the middle. The length of the CDR3 is 16 residues. Here the CDR3 reads CASSQSWGPGHQPQHF. The CDR3 DNA reads TGCGCCAGCAGTCAATCGTGGGGGCCGGGGCATCAGCCCCAGCATTTT.

The rearrangement links TRBV5-1 to TRBJ2-3, with TRBD2 matching 11 bases. The CDR3 runs to 15 residues. Germline loops: CDR1 SGHRS, CDR2 YFSETQ. After removal of 2 bases from V and 5 bases from J, the junction contained 4 bases not matched to a gene. In DNA form, the CDR3 reads TGCGCCAGCAGCTTTAGCGGGGGGGCCAGAGATACGCAGTATTTT. The encoded protein is CASSFSGGARDTQYF.

The chain uses TRBV9 and TRBJ1-1, with D unclear. V was pared by 0 bases and J by 2 bases, with 11 bases between. CDR1 is SGDLS, CDR2 YYNGEE, per germline. The CDR3 spans 15 residues. CDR3 loop: CASSVALGLNTEAFF. Here the CDR3 DNA reads TGTGCCAGCAGCGTAGCACTTGGACTCAACACTGAAGCTTTCTTT.

The CDR3 sequence is CASSPLISGAHTDTQYF. DNA for the CDR3: TGTGCCAGCTCACCGCTTATCAGCGGTGCCCACACAGATACGCAGTATTTT. The chain links TRBV18 to TRBJ2-3; TRBD2 is a possible D gene (5 bases). Germline loops: CDR1 KGHSH, CDR2 LQKENI. V gave up 3 bases and J gave up 2 bases, with 18 bases separating them. The CDR3 is 17 amino acids.

This chain joins TRBV10-3 and TRBJ1-1; 9 nucleotides align to TRBD1. Germline trimming cut 0 bases from V and 7 bases from J; bases unmatched to any gene: 3. This CDR3 is 14 amino acids long. The germline V gene has CDR1 ENHRY and CDR2 SYGVKD. CDR3 nucleotide sequence: TGTGCCATCAGTGAGTCGGACAGGGGAAGTGAAGCTTTCTTT. It is translated as CAISESDRGSEAFF.

This chain uses TRBV30 with TRBJ1-4, with a possible D match to TRBD1 (6 bases). CDR1 is GTSNPN, CDR2 SVGIG, per germline (reference sequence). The CDR3 extends over 15 amino acids. Trimming pared 3 bases from V and 9 bases from J, leaving 20 bases between. CDR3 DNA sequence: TGTGCCTGGAGCGACCCCGGGGGGGGCGCGCAAAAACTGTTTTTT. This translates into CAWSDPGGGAQKLFF.

This rearrangement joins TRBV6-5 to TRBJ1-1, with TRBD1 matching over 7 bases. Trimming removed 7 bases from V and 7 bases from J; junction bases left unmatched: 6. The CDR3 is made up of 12 amino acids. CDR1 and CDR2 from the germline V gene are MNHEY and SVGAGI. CDR3 sequence (DNA): TGTGCCAGCACCCACAGGGGAGGTGAAGCTTTCTTT. Encoded protein: CASTHRGGEAFF.

The chain combines TRBV27 with TRBJ2-7; 8 bases line up with TRBD2. CDR1 is MNHEY and CDR2 is SMNVEV in the germline V gene (reference sequence). J lost 3 bases, V lost 4 bases, and 2 bases had no gene match. This CDR3 is 13 amino acids long. DNA of the CDR3: TGTGCCAGCAGTTACAGCGGGGGCTACGAGCAGTACTTC. This gives the protein CASSYSGGYEQYF.

The chain combines TRBV18 with TRBJ2-7; D ambiguous. V lost 4 bases to trimming and J lost 3 bases, with 7 bases between them. The CDR3 consists of 12 residues. From germline, CDR1 is KGHSH and CDR2 LQKENI. CDR3 sequence reads: CASSQANYEQYF. For the CDR3, the DNA is TGTGCCAGCTCACAAGCCAACTACGAGCAGTACTTC.

The V call is TRBV6-6, the J call TRBJ2-7; TRBD2 matches at 7 bases. Germline loops: CDR1 MNHNY, CDR2 SVGAGI (reference sequence). With 5 bases clipped from V and 3 bases from J, the junction kept 7 bases outside the gene matches. The CDR3 sequence is 14 residues long. CDR3 loop: CASSPGTTIYEQYF. The CDR3 coding sequence is TGTGCCAGCAGTCCCGGGACTACCATCTACGAGCAGTACTTC.

The V gene is TRBV18, the J gene TRBJ2-3; 9 bases align to TRBD1. V lost 7 bases, J lost 1 base, and 6 bases stayed unmatched. The CDR3 extends over 15 amino acids. In germline, CDR1 is KGHSH, CDR2 LQKENI. The CDR3 is CASCQGQGGTDTQYF. The DNA of the CDR3 is TGTGCCAGCTGCCAGGGACAGGGTGGCACAGATACGCAGTATTTT.

The chain links TRBV7-3 to TRBJ1-1; TRBD1 matches 8 bases. CDR1 is SGHTA, CDR2 FQGTGA, per germline. The V and J ends lost 5 bases and 4 bases, in that order; junction bases with no gene match: 9. This CDR3 has 15 residues. The CDR3 sequence: CASSVRQGRGTEAFF. The DNA for the CDR3 is TGTGCCAGCAGCGTAAGACAGGGGCGGGGCACTGAAGCTTTCTTT.

V and J are TRBV19 and TRBJ2-7; tentative D call: TRBD1 (5 bases). CDR1 is LNHDA and CDR2 is SQIVND in the germline V gene (reference sequence). CDR3 size: 17 residues. Trimming pared 1 base from V and 2 bases from J, leaving 18 bases between. In nucleotides, the CDR3 is TGTGCCAGTAGTATAGGCCAGAAGGGGCAACCGACCTACGAGCAGTACTTC. Protein: CASSIGQKGQPTYEQYF.

This clone was found once. The chain couples TRBV5-1 to TRBJ1-1, with D tentatively TRBD1 (5 bases). Trimming removed 1 base from V and 11 bases from J, with 15 bases in between. Germline V gene sequence: CDR1 SGHRS, CDR2 YFSETQ. The CDR3 is 13 residues long. CDR3 sequence (DNA): TGCGCCAGCAGCTTGTCGGCGGGGGGACTGGCTTTCTTT. Translated, it gives CASSLSAGGLAFF. Full variable domain (remainder filled in from reference TRBV5-1 and TRBJ1-1): KAGVTQTPRYLIKTRGQQVTLSCSPISGHRSVSWYQQTPGQGLQFLFEYFSETQRNKGNFPGRFSGRQFSNSRSEMNVSTLELGDSALYLCASSLSAGGLAFFGQGTRLTVV.

V usage is TRBV4-1 and J usage is TRBJ1-4; 11 positions agree with TRBD1. V lost 4 bases to trimming and J lost 8 bases; unmatched junction nucleotides: 12. CDR1 and CDR2 (germline): MGHRA, YSYEKL. This CDR3 has 17 residues. The CDR3 sequence: CASSPFTPGTGGEKLFF. The CDR3 DNA reads TGCGCCAGCAGCCCCTTCACCCCAGGGACAGGGGGAGAAAAACTGTTTTTT.

The chain uses TRBV28 and TRBJ2-7; 7 bases match TRBD1. Germline trimming cut 5 bases from V and 2 bases from J; bases unmatched to any gene: 9. The CDR3 totals 15 residues. Per germline, CDR1 MDHEN and CDR2 SYDVKM. The CDR3 loop reads CASSPLGTETYEQYF. CDR3 nucleotides: TGTGCCAGCAGTCCCCTCGGGACAGAAACCTACGAGCAGTACTTC.

The V gene is TRBV29-1, the J gene TRBJ2-1; a possible D gene is TRBD2 (5 bases). The CDR3 is 13 residues long. Germline CDR1 and CDR2: SQVTM and ANQGSEA. V gave up 3 bases and J gave up 0 bases, with 6 bases separating them. Here the CDR3 DNA reads TGCAGCGTTGAGGGGAGCTCCTACAATGAGCAGTTCTTC. Its protein is CSVEGSSYNEQFF.

This clone was detected only once. This rearrangement joins TRBV9 to TRBJ2-6; no clear D. The CDR3 loop spans 15 amino acids. Deletions cut 0 bases from V and 0 bases from J, with 4 bases between. Germline V gene sequence: CDR1 SGDLS, CDR2 YYNGEE. The DNA for the CDR3 is TGTGCCAGCAGCGTAGTTAGCTCTGGGGCCAACGTCCTGACTTTC. This encodes CASSVVSSGANVLTF.

The J gene is TRBJ2-7, the V gene TRBV19; D not resolved. The CDR3 is 13 amino acids. V was shortened by 3 bases and J by 6 bases, with 12 bases between the two germline ends. The germline CDR1 and CDR2 sequences are LNHDA and SQIVND (reference sequence). CDR3 DNA: TGTGCCAGTAGTATTTCCCAGGTTTCCGAGCAGTACTTC. Amino acids: CASSISQVSEQYF.

This chain links TRBV12-5 with TRBJ2-3; D gene uncertain. The length of the CDR3 is 15 residues. V lost 0 bases to trimming and J lost 6 bases, with 13 bases between them. The germline gives CDR1 LGHNT, CDR2 FRNRAP. The CDR3 is CASGLVIGSKDTQYF. In DNA, the CDR3 is TGTGCTAGTGGTTTGGTAATTGGTAGTAAGGATACGCAGTATTTT.